This TCR beta chain was documented in a study of control samples from healthy donors and cancer patients. Clones were read by immunoSEQ multiplex PCR, and TCRdb kept only the in-frame ones, dropping some. The sample lists some 51,000 clones, approximately 95% occurring once. CDR3 length: 15 amino acids. Germline loops: CDR1 MDHEN, CDR2 SYDVKM. The ends were cut back, 2 bases at V and 7 bases at J, with 12 bases in the middle. The sample comprised blood. The V call is TRBV28, the J call TRBJ1-6, with D possibly being TRBD1 (5 bases). This clonotype originated in a woman aged 18-29 years in good health. The CDR3 region is CASSLGGFLNSPLHF. Here the CDR3 DNA reads TGTGCCAGCAGTTTAGGGGGTTTTCTAAATTCACCCCTCCACTTT.